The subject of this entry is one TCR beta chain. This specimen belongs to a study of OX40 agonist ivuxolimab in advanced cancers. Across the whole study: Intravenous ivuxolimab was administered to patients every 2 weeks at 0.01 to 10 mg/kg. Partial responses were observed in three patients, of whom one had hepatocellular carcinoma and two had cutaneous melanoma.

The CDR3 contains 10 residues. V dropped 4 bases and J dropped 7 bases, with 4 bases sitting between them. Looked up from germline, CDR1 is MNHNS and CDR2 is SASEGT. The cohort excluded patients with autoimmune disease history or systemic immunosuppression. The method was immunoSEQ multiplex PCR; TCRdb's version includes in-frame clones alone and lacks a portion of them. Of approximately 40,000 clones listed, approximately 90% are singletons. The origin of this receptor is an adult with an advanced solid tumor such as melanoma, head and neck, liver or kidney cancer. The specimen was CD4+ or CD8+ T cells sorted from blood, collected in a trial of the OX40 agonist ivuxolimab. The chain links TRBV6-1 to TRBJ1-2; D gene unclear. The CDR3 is CASSAVGYTF. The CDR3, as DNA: TGTGCCAGCAGTGCGGTTGGCTACACCTTC.